This TCR beta chain emerged from a study of regulatory T cells in long-lasting Graves disease (dated by TCRdb to the early 2020s). Background on the whole study: Patients with newly diagnosed Graves' disease had been on antithyroid drugs for under 3 months. This study used TCR sequencing and RNA sequencing of peripheral blood to compare persistent Graves' disease patients against newly diagnosed Graves' disease patients. The study took place in China and was registered as a clinical trial. A total of around 35 samples were covered by TCR sequencing, comprising approximately 13 persistent and 20 or so newly diagnosed Graves' disease patients.

The library was generated by multiplex PCR. TCRdb records Illumina HiSeq 4000 as the sequencer. CDR3 regions were amplified by Arm-PCR with iRepertoire HTBI primers to construct TCR beta libraries. PCR products were gel purified before sequencing. Turning to the authors' computational methods: Gene usage analysis of CDR3 amino acid clonotypes used the 62 TRBV and about 14 TRBJ segments found across samples. Filtered high-quality paired reads were merged into contigs using COPE and FqMerger. BLAST was used to align contigs to IMGT TRBV, TRBD and TRBJ reference genes, with CDR3 defined following IMGT. Any clonotype with a frequency above 0.1% was classified as a highly expanded clone. Repertoire diversity was measured by Shannon entropy, and V-J evenness by the Gini coefficient. Clonotypes shared by more than one individual were considered public. TCRdb trimmed the raw reads at Q25, called clones with MiXCR and kept productive beta chains. CDR3 protein duplicates are merged, each entry listing the most common genes and DNA. The V and J calls and clone size come from TCRdb's table, not from the authors' own analysis. The sample records 450,000 to 600,000 distinct CDR3 sequences, about 13% of which are singletons. The top ten constitute about 9.1% of the sample.

From the germline V gene, CDR1 is SQVTM and CDR2 is ANQGSEA. V and J lose 2 bases and 1 base, and a span of 8 bases separates them. From its cysteine to its phenylalanine, the CDR3 spans 13 amino acids. The kept DNA is CDR3 alone, 39 bases in frame from the first base. Sample time point, as interpreted from the label and publication: newly diagnosed GD, antithyroid drugs for less than 3 months. For both TCR sequencing and RNA sequencing, RNA was extracted from PBMCs in TRIzol. Graves' disease was diagnosed according to American Thyroid Association guidelines. The patients came from an endocrinology department in Xi'an, China. Each patient gave 8.5 to 9.5 milliliters of peripheral blood, collected in an EDTA anticoagulant tube. Ficoll Paque Plus density gradient separation was used to isolate PBMCs, and no further T cell sorting was performed. An Agilent 2100 Bioanalyzer and agarose gel were used to check RNA quality, while a NanoDrop 2000 measured RNA concentration.

Beyond this particular receptor, the publication reports: Only the TCR beta chain was sequenced and analyzed. More public clonotypes were shared among persistent patients (under 3,000) than among newly diagnosed patients (under 1,000). Because the primary lesion, thyroid tissue, could not be accessed, the study looked at peripheral blood alone. TRBV28, TRBJ1-2 and TRBJ2-5 were preferentially used in persistent disease, while TRBV20-1 and TRBJ2-1 were favored in newly diagnosed disease. The authors acknowledged the small sample size as a limitation that may reduce accuracy. Lower TCR Shannon entropy and fewer highly expanded clones were observed in persistent Graves' disease patients than in newly diagnosed patients, which suggested clonal expansion.

In its sample, this clonotype was seen many times. Its antigen is unknown. Per-base quality was not reported, and no clone a single base away is much larger than it. This same sample was also part of a study on T cells in Graves' hyperthyroidism and ophthalmopathy. The second study's paper adds: Graves' hyperthyroidism was defined as stable when no progression to ophthalmopathy occurred over 18 months of follow-up. Hyperthyroidism patients were aged 18 to 65 years and newly diagnosed, with disease duration of less than 2 months. Any patient with an uncontrolled infection, another autoimmune disease, pregnancy or lactation was excluded. Diagnoses were based on clinical symptoms, serum thyroxine and TRAb, thyroid ultrasound and orbital computed tomography. For the first round of RT-PCR on the TCR CDR3, the HTBI primer set was used together with the Qiagen OneStep RT-PCR kit. Blood samples also contained most of the expanded thyroid clonotypes (frequency above 0.001), which suggests that blood repertoires may reflect thyroid immune responses. A model built on a 13 V-J signature distinguished ophthalmopathy from stable hyperthyroidism, reaching 85% to 90% sensitivity and around 81% specificity in cross-validation and 80%/75% in testing. In validation, the model predicted progression to ophthalmopathy with around 71% sensitivity and approximately 78% specificity, a median of about six months before onset. A discovery cohort of about a hundred patients, roughly 43 with Graves' ophthalmopathy and about 58 with stable Graves' hyperthyroidism, was used to find distinguishing TCR V-J signatures. Prospective prediction of ophthalmopathy was tested in an independent validation cohort consisting of some 18 hyperthyroidism patients and 15 or so patients who later progressed to ophthalmopathy. For training and testing, the approximately 92 patients in the discovery cohort were randomly divided in a 7:3 ratio. In addition, the study compared T-cell repertoires in thyroid tissue and in blood from several Graves' hyperthyroidism patients. After blood sampling, hyperthyroidism patients were treated with methimazole at a starting dose of 30 mg daily, and ophthalmopathy patients were treated with high-dose intravenous methylprednisolone. The libraries were constructed in a second round of multiplex PCR and then size-selected and purified. Libraries were sequenced paired-end with 100 bp reads on an Illumina HiSeq2000. Raw data were processed with SOAPnuke, discarding reads with adapters, uncalled bases, mean Phred below 15, or no exact constant-primer or identifier match. COPE v1.2.5 was used to merge high-quality paired reads, and clonotypes were defined as unique nucleotide sequences. Clonotypes were aligned to IMGT TRBV, TRBD and TRBJ reference segments using MiTCR v1.1. The analysis was restricted to V-J combinations with a frequency above 0.0001, which together covered 99.2% of the repertoires. A TCS score was defined as the ratio of F50 (clonal expansion) to E x V (chaos), with BLOSUM62-based TCRdist applied between CDR3 peptides within each V-J. Welch's t-statistics and random forest reduced around 550 V-J features to 10 to 15, which were used in a naive Bayes classifier (R e1071). Sample size was not statistically predetermined, and blinding of investigators to group allocation was not performed. TCR Vbeta CDR3 sequencing of roughly 140 peripheral blood samples (about 45 ophthalmopathy, about 80 hyperthyroidism and about 17 progressor patients) is reported in the paper.

The source of this sequence is a young man with Graves disease. Donor details come from another sample of the same person, matched by shared clones. Here the sequenced sample was peripheral blood mononuclear cells (PBMCs), taken at new diagnosis, from a patient treated with antithyroid drugs. This chain is built from TRBV29-1 and TRBJ2-5, with no confidently assigned D gene. This receptor has the CDR3 CSVERQPQETQYF. The DNA reads as follows: TGCAGCGTTGAAAGGCAGCCCCAAGAGACCCAGTACTTC. Here the CDR3 is joined to the reference TRBV29-1 and TRBJ2-5 genes, and the full variable domain is: SAVISQKPSRDICQRGTSLTIQCQVDSQVTMMFWYRQQPGQSLTLIATANQGSEATYESGFVIDKFPISRPNLTFSTLTVSNMSPEDSSIYLCSVERQPQETQYFGPGTRLLVL.